The rows below give T cell receptor beta chains drawn from one sample of a study of T cells expressing NK-cell markers. TCRdb re-called the 5' RACE reads; every CDR3 protein appears as one record, without DNA. This table lists roughly 280,000 distinct CDR3 sequences. The sequencing sample was made of blood T cells: a sorted CD56 or NKG2C T cell subset, CD4+ or CD8+ T cells, or bulk PBMC T cells (not recorded which). Receptor source: a man between 18 and 35 years old in good health. Each CDR3 is given with its conserved first and last residue.

TRBJ2-5 TRBV5-1 CASSLDASSWETQYF
TRBJ1-4 TRBV3-1 CASSRTGTGNEKLFF
TRBJ2-2 TRBV7-8 CASSLGVGAAPGELFF
TRBJ2-3 TRBV29-1 CSVLGGRTDTQYF
TRBJ2-2 TRBV5-1 CASSPGPMGVVELFF
TRBJ2-7 TRBV7-2 CASSLQGSSYEQYF
TRBJ1-2 TRBV29-1 CSVRGGDGYTF
TRBJ2-2 TRBV12-3/TRBV12-4 CASRSYPGELFF
TRBJ1-5 TRBV7-9 CASSSDGKRRAQPQHF
TRBJ2-7 TRBV29-1 CSVAGLALREQYF
TRBJ2-3 TRBV11-2 CASSLEPARADTQYF
TRBJ2-1 TRBV14 CASSQPGSAYNEQFF
TRBJ2-3 TRBV29-1 CSVENAGVTDTQYF
TRBJ2-3 TRBV20-1 CSARDREGLDTQYF
TRBJ1-5 TRBV10-3 CAISEGSNGQPQHF
TRBJ2-1 TRBV19 CASTITGLAGGPQQFF
TRBJ1-6 TRBV6-6 CASRITGTSPLHF
TRBJ2-2 TRBV12-3/TRBV12-4 CASSTLDKALTGELFF
TRBJ1-1 TRBV2 CASKRGQGATEAFF
TRBJ2-1 TRBV29-1 CSVPVGSHSYNEQFF
TRBJ2-7 TRBV20-1 CSAPGLAGSRSYEQYF
TRBJ2-1 TRBV7-9 CASSLAPGSSYNEQFF
TRBJ1-5 TRBV5-6 CASSFWTGVFSNQPQHF
TRBJ2-3 TRBV20-1 CSALVADRSSTDTQYF
TRBJ2-1 TRBV5-1 CASSATGTGKGNEQFF
TRBJ2-2 TRBV13 CASSPRPEREWTGELFF
TRBJ2-5 TRBV10-2 CAIVGSSGLETQYF
TRBJ2-2 TRBV24-1 CATSDTRTGEIGELFF
TRBJ1-2 TRBV12-3/TRBV12-4 CASSPLGQGARGYTF
TRBJ2-7 TRBV6-2/TRBV6-3 CASRFLGSSYEQYF
TRBJ1-4 TRBV10-3 CAISDHLLGEKLFF
TRBJ2-5 TRBV5-1 CASSLGTGQETQYF
TRBJ2-1 TRBV12-3/TRBV12-4 CASSLNRRGTGSSYNEQFF
TRBJ2-6 TRBV29-1 CSVVGTSYSGANVLTF
TRBJ2-3 TRBV20-1 CSARLAGALADTQYF
TRBJ2-3 TRBV5-4 CASSLETLLTDTQYF
TRBJ1-5 TRBV19 CASSIDSRGRLGNQPQHF
TRBJ2-5 TRBV20-1 CSGWGLHDETQYF
TRBJ1-3 TRBV29-1 CSVDATGSGNTIYF
TRBJ2-7 TRBV29-1 CSGSANSYEQYF
TRBJ2-1 TRBV4-2 CASSQDFGLGGHYNEQFF
TRBJ1-2 TRBV19 CASRSTGTYGYTF
TRBJ2-2 TRBV6-1 CASLRQGVNTGELFF
TRBJ2-5 TRBV5-6 CASSLRVTQKETQYF
TRBJ2-5 TRBV5-1 CASSLEGPETQYF
TRBJ2-7 TRBV4-3 CASSPDGGTYEQYF
TRBJ2-1 TRBV12-3/TRBV12-4 CASRSSVNEQFF
TRBJ1-1 TRBV5-1 CASSIGQANTEAFF
TRBJ1-5 TRBV5-4 CASSLDSGVGNQPQHF
TRBJ2-1 TRBV7-6 CASSLMGQVYNEQFF
TRBJ1-4 TRBV5-4 CASSADGSGNEKLFF
TRBJ2-1 TRBV5-6 CASSHISDDYNEQFF
TRBJ1-1 TRBV12-3/TRBV12-4 CASSLVPPSEGTEAFF
TRBJ2-5 TRBV5-1 CASSLNFGVGKAKETQYF
TRBJ2-2 TRBV20-1 CSARRPTHQFTGELFF
TRBJ2-1 TRBV5-1 CASASGTPYSDNEQFF
TRBJ2-3 TRBV18 CASSSIPGQGSYTQYF
TRBJ2-2 TRBV12-3/TRBV12-4 CASSLGGLAGSGGELFF
TRBJ2-1 TRBV6-1 CASRAPGTSGKGEQFF